This T cell receptor (beta chain) originates from a study of T cells after posttransplantation cyclophosphamide. Overall study findings and caveats: After PTCy, TRB diversity resembled that of CNI/methotrexate controls. Donor CD8+ memory clones often dominated recipient blood repertoires at later times. TRB overlap between skin or GI tissue T cells and blood was limited.

Cells defined as naive were viable CD3+CD4+ or CD3+CD8+ and CCR7+CD45RA+CD45RO-CD95-CD27+CD28+. For this clone: Its antigen is currently unknown.

Some clones are missing from TCRdb's copy, which holds only in-frame ones; the method was immunoSEQ multiplex PCR. Here the sample spans about 21,000 clones, approximately 98% being singletons. V was trimmed by 1 base and J by 3 bases, leaving 10 bases between them. The CDR3 contains 14 residues. The germline gives CDR1 SEHNR, CDR2 FQNEAQ (reference sequence). The chain is built from TRBV7-9 and TRBJ2-7; possibly TRBD1 for D (5 bases). Sequencing input: naive CD8+ T cells sorted from PBMCs. The sequence came from a man between 40 and 49 years old in good health, CMV-negative, and a related stem cell transplant donor. The CDR3 region has the DNA TGTGCCAGCAGCTTAGTCGGCCAGGGCTACGAGCAGTACTTC. Translated: CASSLVGQGYEQYF.